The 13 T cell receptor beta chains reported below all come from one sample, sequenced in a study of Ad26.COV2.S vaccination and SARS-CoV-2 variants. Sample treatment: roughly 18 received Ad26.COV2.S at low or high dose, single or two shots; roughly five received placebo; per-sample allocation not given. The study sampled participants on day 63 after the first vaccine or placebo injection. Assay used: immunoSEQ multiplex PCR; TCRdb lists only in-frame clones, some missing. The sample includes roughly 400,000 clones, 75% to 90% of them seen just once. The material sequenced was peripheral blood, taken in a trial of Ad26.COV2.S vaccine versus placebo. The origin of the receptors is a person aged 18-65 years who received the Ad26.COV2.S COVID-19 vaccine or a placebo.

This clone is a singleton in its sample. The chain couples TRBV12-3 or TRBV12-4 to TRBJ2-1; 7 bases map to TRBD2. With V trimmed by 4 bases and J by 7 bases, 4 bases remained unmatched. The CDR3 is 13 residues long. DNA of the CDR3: TGTGCCAGCAGTTCAGGCGGGGGTAATGAGCAGTTCTTC. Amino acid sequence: CASSSGGGNEQFF.

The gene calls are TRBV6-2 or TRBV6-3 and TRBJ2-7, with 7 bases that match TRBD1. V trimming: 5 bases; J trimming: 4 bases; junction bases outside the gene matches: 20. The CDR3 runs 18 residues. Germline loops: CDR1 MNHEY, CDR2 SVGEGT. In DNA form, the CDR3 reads TGTGCCAGCAGTACTAGACTCCTCGGGACAGCGACCTTTTACGAGCAGTACTTC. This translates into CASSTRLLGTATFYEQYF.

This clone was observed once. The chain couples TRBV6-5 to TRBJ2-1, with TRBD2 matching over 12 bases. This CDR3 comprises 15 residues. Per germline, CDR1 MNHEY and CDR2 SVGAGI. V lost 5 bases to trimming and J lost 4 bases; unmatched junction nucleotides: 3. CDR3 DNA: TGTGCCAGCAGTCGGACTAGCGGGGAATACAATGAGCAGTTCTTC. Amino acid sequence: CASSRTSGEYNEQFF.

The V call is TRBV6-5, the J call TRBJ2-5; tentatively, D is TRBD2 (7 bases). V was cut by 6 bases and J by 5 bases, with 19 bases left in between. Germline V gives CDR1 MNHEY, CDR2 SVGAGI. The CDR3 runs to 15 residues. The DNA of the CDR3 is TGTGCCAGCAGAGCAAGCGGGACAAAGGGGGAGACCCAGTACTTC. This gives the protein CASRASGTKGETQYF.

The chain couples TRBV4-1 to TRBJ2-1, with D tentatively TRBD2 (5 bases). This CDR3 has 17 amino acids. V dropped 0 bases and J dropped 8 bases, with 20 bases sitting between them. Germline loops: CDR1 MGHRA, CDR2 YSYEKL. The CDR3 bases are TGCGCCAGCAGCCAAGAGTTAACGGGAAGGAGCACCGATGAGCAGTTCTTC. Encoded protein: CASSQELTGRSTDEQFF.

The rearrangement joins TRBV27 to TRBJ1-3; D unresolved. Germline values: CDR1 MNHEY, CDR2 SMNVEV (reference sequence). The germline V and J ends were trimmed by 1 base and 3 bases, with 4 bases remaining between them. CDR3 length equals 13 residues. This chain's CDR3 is CASSLWGGNTIYF. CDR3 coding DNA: TGTGCCAGCAGTTTATGGGGTGGAAACACCATATATTTT.

CDR3 in DNA: TGTGCCAGCAGTTACTCAAGATCTAGCAATCAGCCCCAGCATTTT. This gives the protein CASSYSRSSNQPQHF. This chain uses TRBV6-5 with TRBJ1-5; D gene ambiguous. The CDR3 is 15 residues long. The germline gives CDR1 MNHEY, CDR2 SVGAGI. The V end lost 0 bases, the J end lost 0 bases, and 6 bases lay between the germline ends.

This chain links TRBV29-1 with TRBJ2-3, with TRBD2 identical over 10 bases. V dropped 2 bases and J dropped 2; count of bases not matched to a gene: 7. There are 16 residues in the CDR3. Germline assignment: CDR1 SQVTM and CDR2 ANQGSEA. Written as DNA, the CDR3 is TGCAGCGTTGAACGCGGAGGACTAGCGGACACAGATACGCAGTATTTT. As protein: CSVERGGLADTDTQYF.

The CDR3 loop reads CASSYSTFRLGEAFF. CDR3 sequence (DNA): TGTGCCAGCAGTTACTCGACTTTTAGACTGGGCGAAGCTTTCTTT. This chain uses TRBV6-2 or TRBV6-3 with TRBJ1-1, with no clear D. V lost 0 bases to trimming and J lost 8 bases, with 16 bases between them. The CDR3 contains 15 residues. Germline V gene sequence: CDR1 MNHEY, CDR2 SVGEGT.

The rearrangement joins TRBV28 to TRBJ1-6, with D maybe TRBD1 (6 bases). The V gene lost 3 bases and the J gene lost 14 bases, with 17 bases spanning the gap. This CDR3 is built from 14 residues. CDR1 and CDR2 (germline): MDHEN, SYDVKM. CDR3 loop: CASSLGGRRFTLHF. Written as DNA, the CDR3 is TGTGCCAGCAGTTTGGGGGGGCGGCGTTTCACCCTCCACTTT. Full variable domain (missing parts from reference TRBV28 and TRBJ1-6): DVKVTQSSRYLVKRTGEKVFLECVQDMDHENMFWYRQDPGLGLRLIYFSYDVKMKEKGDIPEGYSVSREKKERFSLILESASTNQTSMYLCASSLGGRRFTLHFGNGTRLTVT.

CDR3 region: CATSGRGRPYNEQFF. CDR3 bases: TGTGCCACCAGTGGTCGGGGGAGGCCCTACAATGAGCAGTTCTTC. The chain is built from TRBV15 and TRBJ2-1; tentative D call: TRBD2 (6 bases). V dropped 6 bases and J dropped 2 bases, with 14 bases sitting between them. This CDR3 is built from 15 residues. CDR1 and CDR2 from the germline V gene are LNHNV and YYDKDF (reference sequence).

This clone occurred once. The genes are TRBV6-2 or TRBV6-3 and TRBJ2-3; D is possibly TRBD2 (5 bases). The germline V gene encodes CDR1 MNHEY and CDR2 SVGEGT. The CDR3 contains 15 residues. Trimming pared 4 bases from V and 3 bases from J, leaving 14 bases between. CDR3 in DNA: TGTGCCAGCAGTTTCGGGGTGCGGTGGACAGATACGCAGTATTTT. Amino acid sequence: CASSFGVRWTDTQYF.

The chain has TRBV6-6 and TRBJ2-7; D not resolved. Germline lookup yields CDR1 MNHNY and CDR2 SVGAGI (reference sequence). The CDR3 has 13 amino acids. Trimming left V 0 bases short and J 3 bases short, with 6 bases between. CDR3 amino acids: CASSYSTGYEQYF. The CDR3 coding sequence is TGTGCCAGCAGTTACTCGACGGGCTACGAGCAGTACTTC.